This T cell receptor (beta chain) was profiled in a study of response to subunit inactivated influenza vaccine. Whole-study results and caveats: The authors put forward the suggestion that each seasonal influenza vaccination may bring in only a limited number of new T cells.

Each CDR3 protein is one row after TCRdb ran MiXCR on the RT-PCR reads. The sample lists approximately 520,000 distinct CDR3 sequences; approximately 15% were seen once. With respect to this clonotype: The antigen is not known.

The CDR3 contains 14 residues. Germline V gives CDR1 DFQATT, CDR2 SNEGSKA (reference sequence). The V end was cut by 3 bases, the J end by 2 bases, with 13 bases between. This material consisted of CD4+ T cells sorted from PBMCs, taken less than 30 months after vaccination. The rearrangement links TRBV20-1 to TRBJ1-1; D possibly corresponds to TRBD1 (5 bases). This sequence was found in a man aged 45-69 years who received an inactivated influenza vaccine. CDR3 region: CSARRGRENTEAFF. CDR3 coding DNA: TGCAGTGCTAGGAGGGGTAGGGAAAACACTGAAGCTTTCTTT.